These 21 T cell receptor beta chains were all obtained from the same sample, sequenced in a study of Ad26.COV2.S vaccination and SARS-CoV-2 variants. Some clones are missing from TCRdb's copy, which holds only in-frame ones; the method was immunoSEQ multiplex PCR. This sample has fewer than 400,000 clones; over 75% occur once, and the top ten carry around 1.8%. As to treatment: roughly 19 received Ad26.COV2.S at low or high dose, single or two shots; about 5 received placebo; per-sample allocation not given. Samples analyzed were those drawn on day 63 after the first vaccine or placebo injection. The source was peripheral blood, collected in a trial of Ad26.COV2.S vaccine versus placebo. The receptor source for this set is a person aged 18-65 years who received the Ad26.COV2.S COVID-19 vaccine or a placebo.

The chain joins TRBV19 to TRBJ1-2, with TRBD1 as a possible D gene (5 bases). Germline CDR1 and CDR2: LNHDA and SQIVND (reference sequence). CDR3 length: 10 residues. V gave up 5 bases and J gave up 10 bases, with 8 bases separating them. Here the CDR3 reads CASSDSYYTF. Here the CDR3 DNA reads TGTGCCAGTAGTGACAGCTACTACACCTTC. The whole variable domain, remainder taken from reference TRBV19 and TRBJ1-2, is DGGITQSPKYLFRKEGQNVTLSCEQNLNHDAMYWYRQDPGQGLRLIYYSQIVNDFQKGDIAEGYSVSREKKESFPLTVTSAQKNPTAFYLCASSDSYYTFGSGTRLTVV.

The chain recombines TRBV6-1 with TRBJ2-4, with 10 bases aligning to TRBD2. CDR1 and CDR2 from the germline V gene are MNHNS and SASEGT. The junction had 13 bases not matched to a gene; V was cut back by 2 bases and J by 0 bases. The CDR3 runs 20 residues. This CDR3 is CASSEPSGRGGTLAKNIQYF. The CDR3 DNA sequence: TGTGCCAGCAGTGAACCTAGCGGGAGAGGGGGCACTCTAGCCAAAAACATTCAGTACTTC.

J is TRBJ1-2 and V is TRBV6-5; a weak D match, TRBD1 (5 bases). CDR1 and CDR2 from the germline V gene are MNHEY and SVGAGI. Between the trimmed V and J ends, which lost 10 bases and 3 bases, there was a span of 12 bases. The CDR3 spans 12 residues. The DNA for the CDR3 is TGTGCCACCCCAGGGACCTACTATGGCTACACCTTC. Translation: CATPGTYYGYTF.

The CDR3 DNA reads as TGCGCCAGCAGCAATACAGCGGGGCTAGGGCAGCCCCAGCATTTT. Residues: CASSNTAGLGQPQHF. The chain carries TRBV4-3 and TRBJ1-5; tentative D call: TRBD1 (5 bases). The V end lost 5 bases, the J end lost 7 bases, and 18 bases lay between the germline ends. The germline V gene encodes CDR1 LGHNA and CDR2 YSLEER. The CDR3 contains 15 residues.

V usage is TRBV27 and J usage is TRBJ2-1, with 7 nucleotides matching TRBD2. V dropped 5 bases and J dropped 0; count of bases not matched to a gene: 10. The CDR3 has 17 residues. The germline CDR1 and CDR2 sequences are MNHEY and SMNVEV (reference sequence). The DNA of the CDR3 is TGTGCCAGCAGTGAGGGGACTACCGAGAGCTCCTACAATGAGCAGTTCTTC. It is translated as CASSEGTTESSYNEQFF.

The chain is built from TRBV4-2 and TRBJ2-6; D unclear. With 1 base removed from V and 0 bases from J, the gap between germline ends came to 10 bases. Germline-derived CDR1 and CDR2 are LGHNA and YNFKEQ. CDR3 size: 17 residues. For the CDR3, the DNA is TGTGCCAGCAGCCAAGGGCCTGGCGGCTCTGGGGCCAACGTCCTGACTTTC. Protein product: CASSQGPGGSGANVLTF.

This sequence joins TRBV6-2 or TRBV6-3 and TRBJ1-1; D is unclear. The CDR3 runs to 13 residues. Germline V lookup: CDR1 MNHEY, CDR2 SVGEGT. V lost 7 bases and J lost 3, with 12 bases in between. The CDR3 sequence: CASTPGTYTEAFF. CDR3 coding DNA: TGTGCCAGCACCCCAGGTACCTACACTGAAGCTTTCTTT.

The chain recombines TRBV6-2 or TRBV6-3 with TRBJ2-7; 8 bases map to TRBD1. The V and J ends lost 3 bases and 3 bases, in that order; junction bases with no gene match: 13. This CDR3 comprises 17 residues. The V gene's germline CDR1 is MNHEY and CDR2 SVGEGT. DNA of the CDR3: TGTGCCAGCAGTTATCAGGCCGGGACAGGTGGCGGCTACGAGCAGTACTTC. Its protein product is CASSYQAGTGGGYEQYF.

The V gene is TRBV28, the J gene TRBJ2-7, with TRBD1 matching 11 bases. The CDR3 is made up of 15 amino acids. Trimming removed 7 bases from V and 3 bases from J; junction bases left unmatched: 8. Germline values: CDR1 MDHEN, CDR2 SYDVKM. CDR3 nucleotide sequence: TGTGCCAGCATCTCCCCGGGACAGGGGGGCTACGAGCAGTACTTC. It encodes CASISPGQGGYEQYF.

The chain carries TRBV5-1 and TRBJ2-7, with TRBD1 identical over 9 bases. The V gene end was trimmed by 2 bases and the J gene end by 2 bases; junction bases not matched to a gene: 5. The CDR3 sequence is 15 residues long. From germline, CDR1 is SGHRS and CDR2 YFSETQ. The CDR3 here is CASSFTRDRAYEQYF. CDR3 DNA sequence: TGCGCCAGCAGCTTCACCCGGGACAGGGCCTACGAGCAGTACTTC.

The chain employs TRBV5-6 and TRBJ2-3, with D unresolved. V lost 1 base, J lost 4 bases, and 16 bases lay in between. CDR1 and CDR2 (germline): SGHDT, YYEEEE. CDR3 length: 16 amino acids. CDR3 nucleotides: TGTGCCAGCAGCTTGTTAGAGCGCAATGACGCAGATACGCAGTATTTT. This sequence encodes CASSLLERNDADTQYF.

V gene TRBV24-1 combines with J gene TRBJ2-2; TRBD2 matches at 10 bases. The V and J ends lost 4 bases and 4 bases, in that order; junction bases with no gene match: 11. The CDR3 sequence is 18 residues long. CDR1 and CDR2 (germline): KGHDR, SFDVKD. The CDR3 loop reads CATSDVPGTSDTTGELFF. DNA of the CDR3: TGTGCCACCAGTGACGTTCCCGGGACTAGCGACACCACCGGGGAGCTGTTTTTT.

The gene calls are TRBV2 and TRBJ1-1, with TRBD1 as a possible D gene (6 bases). V lost 2 bases and J 6 bases, leaving 19 bases between the germline ends. The CDR3 runs to 16 residues. From germline, CDR1 is SNHLY and CDR2 FYNNEI. The CDR3 region has the DNA TGTGCCAGCAGTGAAATGAGCGGGGGCGTTGGCTCTGAAGCTTTCTTT. It is translated as CASSEMSGGVGSEAFF.

The V and J genes are TRBV5-6 and TRBJ2-1; D ambiguous. V lost 1 base to trimming and J lost 0 bases, with 11 bases between them. This CDR3 region has 16 residues. Germline-derived CDR1 and CDR2 are SGHDT and YYEEEE. The CDR3 loop reads CASSLSLRASYNEQFF. In DNA, the CDR3 is TGTGCCAGCAGCTTGAGCCTTAGGGCCTCCTACAATGAGCAGTTCTTC.

V gene TRBV19 combines with J gene TRBJ1-5, with a tentative D call TRBD1 (5 bases). In germline, CDR1 is LNHDA, CDR2 SQIVND (reference sequence). The ends were cut back, 8 bases at V and 6 bases at J, with 17 bases in the middle. CDR3 length: 14 residues. CDR3 sequence reads: CASLRASGGQPQHF. CDR3 bases: TGTGCCAGTTTGCGGGCCTCGGGGGGTCAGCCCCAGCATTTT.

The chain uses TRBV2 and TRBJ2-7, with 8 positions matching TRBD2. The CDR3 runs 16 residues. The V gene's germline CDR1 is SNHLY and CDR2 FYNNEI. V lost 2 bases and J lost 2; bases outside the gene matches: 8. CDR3 in amino acids: CASSELPLAGPYEQYF. CDR3 coding DNA: TGTGCCAGCAGTGAACTCCCCTTAGCGGGACCCTACGAGCAGTACTTC. Full variable domain (rest looked up from reference TRBV2 and TRBJ2-7): EPEVTQTPSHQVTQMGQEVILRCVPISNHLYFYWYRQILGQKVEFLVSFYNNEISEKSEIFDDQFSVERPDGSNFTLKIRSTKLEDSAMYFCASSELPLAGPYEQYFGPGTRLTVT.

This CDR3 is CASSLRRDEQYF. In DNA, the CDR3 is TGTGCCAGCAGCTTAAGGCGGGACGAGCAGTACTTC. V and J are TRBV5-6 and TRBJ2-7; tentative D call: TRBD2 (5 bases). This CDR3 spans 12 amino acids. The germline gives CDR1 SGHDT, CDR2 YYEEEE. The V gene lost 2 bases and the J gene lost 5 bases, with 8 bases spanning the gap.

This chain uses TRBV6-6 with TRBJ2-2, with TRBD1 identical over 12 bases. Germline trimming cut 6 bases from V and 3 bases from J; bases unmatched to any gene: 8. This CDR3 comprises 17 residues. In germline, CDR1 is MNHNY, CDR2 SVGAGI (reference sequence). CDR3 DNA sequence: TGTGCCAGCAGCCGACCGGGGACAGGGGGCTACACCGGGGAGCTGTTTTTT. This codes for CASSRPGTGGYTGELFF.

The chain uses TRBV28 and TRBJ2-1, with 8 bases identical to TRBD2. The CDR3 sequence is 17 residues long. With 2 bases clipped from V and 8 bases from J, the junction kept 14 bases outside the gene matches. Germline loops: CDR1 MDHEN, CDR2 SYDVKM. The CDR3 sequence is CASSLVPRSGSFDEQFF. CDR3 bases: TGTGCCAGCAGTTTAGTCCCGAGAAGCGGGAGCTTCGATGAGCAGTTCTTC.

The rearrangement joins TRBV20-1 to TRBJ1-2; D is unclear. V was cut by 7 bases and J by 6 bases, with 12 bases left in between. CDR3 size: 11 residues. Germline assignment: CDR1 DFQATT and CDR2 SNEGSKA (reference sequence). The CDR3 DNA is TGCAGTGAAAGGAGGGTCCATGGCTACACCTTC. This encodes CSERRVHGYTF.

This chain joins TRBV27 and TRBJ2-7; a possible D gene is TRBD2 (5 bases). Germline V gene data show CDR1 as MNHEY and CDR2 as SMNVEV (reference sequence). The CDR3 runs 15 residues. Trimming removed 7 bases from V and 4 bases from J, with 20 bases in between. The CDR3 here is CASTPVGREAYEQYF. DNA for the CDR3: TGTGCCAGCACCCCGGTAGGTCGGGAAGCGTACGAGCAGTACTTC.